The 17 T cell receptor beta chains reported below all come from one sample, sequenced in a study of blood T cell repertoires in COVID-19 (dated by TCRdb to the early 2020s). The library relied on the immunoSEQ multiplex PCR assay. TCRdb carries this immuneACCESS record with in-frame sequences only. Its versions omit some clonotypes, under half of them owing to an unresolved V gene in the studies checked, with the rest unexplained. For this sample the table gives under 85,000 clones, of which more than 75% were detected only once. Of the sample, about a fifth falls within the top ten clones. Sequenced: peripheral blood. These receptors were obtained from a human donor in a cohort sampled during active COVID-19.

The chain is built from TRBV3-1 (or the pseudogene TRBV3-2) and TRBJ1-3; the D is unclear. This CDR3 comprises 12 residues. The ends were cut back, 2 bases at V and 4 bases at J, with 3 bases in the middle. Germline-derived CDR1 and CDR2 are LGHDT and YNNKEL (reference sequence). The CDR3 loop reads CASSQLGNTIYF. As DNA, the CDR3 is TGTGCCAGCAGCCAATTAGGAAACACCATATATTTT.

This clone was seen at least ten times. The chain couples TRBV19 to TRBJ1-5; tentative D call: TRBD1 (5 bases). Looked up from germline, CDR1 is LNHDA and CDR2 is SQIVND (reference sequence). V lost 11 bases and J 0 bases, leaving 17 bases between the germline ends. CDR3 length: 15 residues. For the CDR3, the DNA is TGTGCCTCCCGGGGGAGGAGGGATAGCAATCAGCCCCAGCATTTT. Translating it yields CASRGRRDSNQPQHF.

V is TRBV5-1 and J is TRBJ1-2; D gene uncertain. This CDR3 is built from 15 residues. V lost 6 bases to trimming and J lost 5 bases, with 20 bases between them. Germline CDR1 reads SGHRS; CDR2 reads YFSETQ. The CDR3 reads CASTSQPETPYGYTF. The CDR3 region has the DNA TGCGCCAGCACCTCCCAGCCTGAGACACCATATGGCTACACCTTC.

In its sample, this clone was seen once. CDR3 region: CSVVWLRVYNEQFF. CDR3 sequence (DNA): TGCAGCGTAGTCTGGTTGCGGGTCTACAATGAGCAGTTCTTC. This chain links TRBV29-1 with TRBJ2-1; D is perhaps TRBD2 (5 bases). Trimming pared 6 bases from V and 3 bases from J, leaving 15 bases between. CDR3 length: 14 amino acids. The germline gives CDR1 SQVTM, CDR2 ANQGSEA.

This clone has just a few counts. V gene TRBV28 combines with J gene TRBJ1-1; no reliable D call. This CDR3 is 13 amino acids long. Per germline, CDR1 MDHEN and CDR2 SYDVKM. V gave up 6 bases and J gave up 4 bases, with 12 bases separating them. The CDR3 nucleotides are TGTGCCAGCAGCCTTCCGGTTGTCACTGAAGCTTTCTTT. The encoded protein is CASSLPVVTEAFF.

This chain uses TRBV28 with TRBJ1-5, with a weak D call TRBD1 (6 bases). The V gene's germline CDR1 is MDHEN and CDR2 SYDVKM. This CDR3 has 15 amino acids. Trimming shortened V by 8 bases and J by 7 bases, and 21 bases separated the two germline ends. The CDR3 DNA reads as TGTGCCAGCGGATTATCGGGGGGCACCCACCAGCCCCAGCATTTT. Protein product: CASGLSGGTHQPQHF.

J is TRBJ1-5 and V is TRBV7-9; D perhaps matches TRBD1 (6 bases). Looked up from germline, CDR1 is SEHNR and CDR2 is FQNEAQ (reference sequence). V dropped 0 bases and J dropped 0 bases, with 12 bases sitting between them. There are 17 residues in the CDR3. The CDR3 nucleotides are TGTGCCAGCAGCTTAGCCCGGACAGAAAATAGCAATCAGCCCCAGCATTTT. This encodes CASSLARTENSNQPQHF.

This clone was seen only a few times. The chain couples TRBV6-5 to TRBJ1-4; 7 bases map to TRBD1. The CDR3 extends over 15 amino acids. Germline V gene data show CDR1 as MNHEY and CDR2 as SVGAGI. V lost 3 bases, J lost 7 bases, and 8 bases stayed unmatched. The CDR3 region has the DNA TGTGCCAGCAGTTATGGGACAGCGGGGGGTGAAAAACTGTTTTTT. Protein sequence: CASSYGTAGGEKLFF.

V is TRBV9 and J is TRBJ2-2, with TRBD1 matching 8 bases. CDR1 is SGDLS and CDR2 is YYNGEE in the germline V gene. V lost 3 bases and J lost 1; bases outside the gene matches: 5. The CDR3 covers 16 residues. CDR3 nucleotide sequence: TGTGCCAGCAGCGCTTCGACAGGGGTGAACACCGGGGAGCTGTTTTTT. Encoded protein: CASSASTGVNTGELFF. Full variable domain (outside the CDR3, taken from reference TRBV9 and TRBJ2-2): DSGVTQTPKHLITATGQRVTLRCSPRSGDLSVYWYQQSLDQGLQFLIQYYNGEERAKGNILERFSAQQFPDLHSELNLSSLELGDSALYFCASSASTGVNTGELFFGEGSRLTVL.

V gene TRBV3-1 (or the pseudogene TRBV3-2) combines with J gene TRBJ1-3, with TRBD1 matching 9 bases. Germline V gene lookup returns CDR1 LGHDT and CDR2 YNNKEL (reference sequence). Trimming took 3 bases from V and 3 from J; bases not matched to a gene: 12. The length of the CDR3 is 18 residues. The CDR3 region is CASSHLGTGLVDGNTIYF. The DNA for the CDR3 is TGTGCCAGCAGCCATCTCGGGACAGGGCTCGTCGATGGAAACACCATATATTTT.

The rearrangement joins TRBV27 to TRBJ1-2, with D tentatively TRBD1 (5 bases). V gave up 7 bases and J gave up 2 bases, with 17 bases separating them. The CDR3 contains 15 residues. CDR1 is MNHEY and CDR2 is SMNVEV in the germline V gene (reference sequence). The CDR3 DNA reads as TGTGCCAGCATTCCCCGGGCGGAGGGGAACTATGGCTACACCTTC. Protein: CASIPRAEGNYGYTF.

The chain carries TRBV7-2 and TRBJ2-1; D is perhaps TRBD2 (6 bases). The CDR3 loop spans 15 amino acids. Germline CDR1 reads SGHTA; CDR2 reads FQGNSA. The V end lost 4 bases, the J end lost 3 bases, and 13 bases lay between the germline ends. Written as DNA, the CDR3 is TGTGCCAGCAGCTCGGACTACAACAACTACAATGAGCAGTTCTTC. This translates into CASSSDYNNYNEQFF.

The chain is built from TRBV18 and TRBJ2-3, with D unresolved. The CDR3 runs to 12 residues. V lost 2 bases to trimming and J lost 8 bases, with 8 bases between them. Germline CDR1 and CDR2: KGHSH and LQKENI. The CDR3 loop reads CASSPEEATQYF. The CDR3 nucleotides read TGTGCCAGCTCACCAGAGGAAGCTACGCAGTATTTT.

The chain employs TRBV14 and TRBJ1-1; 8 nucleotides line up with TRBD1. V trimming: 5 bases; J trimming: 2 bases; junction bases outside the gene matches: 4. The CDR3 extends over 14 amino acids. Per germline, CDR1 SGHDN and CDR2 FVKESK. The CDR3 region is CASSKGQVNTEAFF. The CDR3 coding sequence is TGTGCCAGCAGCAAGGGACAGGTAAACACTGAAGCTTTCTTT.

The CDR3 region is CASSARTGDNSPLHF. In DNA form, the CDR3 reads TGTGCCAGCAGTGCCCGGACAGGGGACAATTCACCCCTCCACTTT. The chain couples TRBV25-1 to TRBJ1-6; 9 positions agree with TRBD1. The CDR3 is 15 amino acids. Germline V gives CDR1 MGHDK, CDR2 SYGVNS. V shed 4 bases, J shed 7 bases, and the junction held 5 bases outside the gene matches.

This clone was counted once. This chain uses TRBV19 with TRBJ2-2; 13 bases are a match to TRBD2. Trimming removed 5 bases from V and 4 bases from J; junction bases left unmatched: 4. Per germline, CDR1 LNHDA and CDR2 SQIVND (reference sequence). This CDR3 is 16 amino acids long. Here the CDR3 reads CASSGLAGAPTGELFF. As DNA, the CDR3 is TGTGCCAGTAGTGGACTAGCGGGGGCCCCCACCGGGGAGCTGTTTTTT.

This clone was found once. V and J are TRBV6-2 or TRBV6-3 and TRBJ1-5; TRBD1 aligns across 9 bases. CDR3 size: 14 residues. Germline trimming cut 4 bases from V and 7 bases from J; bases unmatched to any gene: 5. Germline CDR1 is MNHEY and CDR2 is SVGEGT. CDR3 sequence (DNA): TGTGCCAGCAGTTGGACAGGGGTGAGGCAGCCCCAGCATTTT. Translated, it gives CASSWTGVRQPQHF.